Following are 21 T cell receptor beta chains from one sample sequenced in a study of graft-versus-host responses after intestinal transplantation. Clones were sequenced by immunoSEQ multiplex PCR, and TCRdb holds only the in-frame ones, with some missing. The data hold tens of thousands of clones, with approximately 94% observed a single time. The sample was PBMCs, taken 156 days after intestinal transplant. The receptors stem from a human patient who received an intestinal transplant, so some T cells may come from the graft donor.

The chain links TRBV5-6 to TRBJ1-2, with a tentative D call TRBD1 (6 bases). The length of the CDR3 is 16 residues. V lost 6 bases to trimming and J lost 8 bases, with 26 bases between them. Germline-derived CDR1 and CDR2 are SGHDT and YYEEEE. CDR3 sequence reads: CASILEPGHPREGYTF. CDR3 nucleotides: TGTGCCAGCATCTTAGAACCGGGACACCCTAGGGAGGGCTACACCTTC. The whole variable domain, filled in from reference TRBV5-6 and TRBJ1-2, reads DAGVTQSPTHLIKTRGQQVTLRCSPKSGHDTVSWYQQALGQGPQFIFQYYEEEERQRGNFPDRFSGHQFPNYSSELNVNALLLGDSALYLCASILEPGHPREGYTFGSGTRLTVV.

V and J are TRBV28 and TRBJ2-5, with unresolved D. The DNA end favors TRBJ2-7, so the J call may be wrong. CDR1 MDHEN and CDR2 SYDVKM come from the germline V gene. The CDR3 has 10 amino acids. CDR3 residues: CASGNYEQYF. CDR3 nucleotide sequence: TGTGCCAGCGGGAACTACGAGCAGTACTTC.

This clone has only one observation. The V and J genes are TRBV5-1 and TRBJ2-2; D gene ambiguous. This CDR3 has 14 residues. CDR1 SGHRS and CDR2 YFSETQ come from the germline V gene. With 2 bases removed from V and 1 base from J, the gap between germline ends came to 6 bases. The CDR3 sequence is CASSLSQNTGELFF. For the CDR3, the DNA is TGCGCCAGCAGCTTATCTCAGAACACCGGGGAGCTGTTTTTT.

This chain's CDR3 is CATGPNEQYF. DNA of the CDR3: TGTGCCACGGGACCAAACGAGCAGTACTTC. The V call is TRBV30, the J call TRBJ2-7, with D perhaps given as TRBD1 or TRBD2 (5 bases each). V lost 8 bases, J lost 5 bases, and 10 bases lay in between. The germline V gene has CDR1 GTSNPN and CDR2 SVGIG (reference sequence). The CDR3 is made up of 10 amino acids.

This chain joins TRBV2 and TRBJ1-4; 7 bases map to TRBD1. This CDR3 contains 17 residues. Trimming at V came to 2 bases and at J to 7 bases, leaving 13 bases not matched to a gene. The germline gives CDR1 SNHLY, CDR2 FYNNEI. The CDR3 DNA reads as TGTGCCAGCAGTGAATGGGCAACAGGGGTGGACGGTGAAAAACTGTTTTTT. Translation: CASSEWATGVDGEKLFF.

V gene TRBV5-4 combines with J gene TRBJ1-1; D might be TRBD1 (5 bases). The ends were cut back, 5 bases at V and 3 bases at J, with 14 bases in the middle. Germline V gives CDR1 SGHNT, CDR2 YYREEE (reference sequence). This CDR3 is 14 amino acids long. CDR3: CASRIRGSHTEAFF. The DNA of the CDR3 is TGTGCCAGCAGAATTAGGGGATCCCACACTGAAGCTTTCTTT.

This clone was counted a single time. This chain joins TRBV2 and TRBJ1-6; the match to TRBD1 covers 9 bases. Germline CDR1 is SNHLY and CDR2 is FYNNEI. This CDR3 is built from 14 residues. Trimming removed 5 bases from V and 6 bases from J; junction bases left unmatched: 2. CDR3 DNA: TGTGCCAGCAGTAGGGGACAGGGTAATTCACCCCTCCACTTT. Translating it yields CASSRGQGNSPLHF.

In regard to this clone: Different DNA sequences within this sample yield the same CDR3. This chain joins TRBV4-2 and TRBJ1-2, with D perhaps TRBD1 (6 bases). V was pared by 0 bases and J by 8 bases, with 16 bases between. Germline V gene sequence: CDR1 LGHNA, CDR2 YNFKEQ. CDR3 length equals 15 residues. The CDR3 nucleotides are TGTGCCAGCAGCCAAGAATTTGGGGGGCGTGGGGGCTACACCTTC. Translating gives CASSQEFGGRGGYTF.

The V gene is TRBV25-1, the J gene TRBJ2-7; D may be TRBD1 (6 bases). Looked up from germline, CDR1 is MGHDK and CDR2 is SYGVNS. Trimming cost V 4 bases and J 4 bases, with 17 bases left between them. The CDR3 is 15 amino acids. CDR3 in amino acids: CASSATGLSRYEQYF. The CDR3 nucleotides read TGTGCCAGCAGTGCGACAGGCCTTAGTCGGTACGAGCAGTACTTC.

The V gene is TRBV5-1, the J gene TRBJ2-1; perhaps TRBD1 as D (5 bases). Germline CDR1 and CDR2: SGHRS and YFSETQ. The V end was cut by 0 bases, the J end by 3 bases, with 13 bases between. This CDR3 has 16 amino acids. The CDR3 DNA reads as TGCGCCAGCAGCTTGGAAGTTGGCAGGGACTACAATGAGCAGTTCTTC. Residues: CASSLEVGRDYNEQFF.

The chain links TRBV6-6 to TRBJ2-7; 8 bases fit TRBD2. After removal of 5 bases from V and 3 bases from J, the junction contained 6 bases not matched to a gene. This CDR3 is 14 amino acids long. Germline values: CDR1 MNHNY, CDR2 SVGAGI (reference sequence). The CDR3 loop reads CASSGTSGLYEQYF. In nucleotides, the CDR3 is TGTGCCAGCAGTGGAACTAGCGGACTCTACGAGCAGTACTTC.

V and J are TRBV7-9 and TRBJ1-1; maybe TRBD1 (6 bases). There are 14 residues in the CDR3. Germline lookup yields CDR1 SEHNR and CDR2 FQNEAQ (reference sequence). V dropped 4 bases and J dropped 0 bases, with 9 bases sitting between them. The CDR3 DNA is TGTGCCAGCAGCTATGGACAGCTGAACACTGAAGCTTTCTTT. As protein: CASSYGQLNTEAFF. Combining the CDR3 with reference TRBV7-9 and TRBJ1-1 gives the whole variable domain DTGVSQNPRHKITKRGQNVTFRCDPISEHNRLYWYRQTLGQGPEFLTYFQNEAQLEKSRLLSDRFSAERPKGSFSTLEIQRTEQGDSAMYLCASSYGQLNTEAFFGQGTRLTVV.

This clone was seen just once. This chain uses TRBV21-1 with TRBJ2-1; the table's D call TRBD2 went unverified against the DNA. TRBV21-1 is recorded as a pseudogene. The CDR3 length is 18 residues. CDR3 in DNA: TGTGCCAGCAGCAAAGCGCGCATGCGGGAGGAGAGGGGACATGAGCAGTTCTTC. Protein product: CASSKARMREERGHEQFF.

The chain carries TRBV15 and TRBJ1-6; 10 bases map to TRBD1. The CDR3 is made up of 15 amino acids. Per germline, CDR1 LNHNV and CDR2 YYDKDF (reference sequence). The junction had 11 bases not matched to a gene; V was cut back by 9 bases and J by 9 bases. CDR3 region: CATTPGTGVGSPLHF. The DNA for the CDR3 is TGTGCCACGACTCCCGGGACAGGGGTTGGTTCACCCCTCCACTTT.

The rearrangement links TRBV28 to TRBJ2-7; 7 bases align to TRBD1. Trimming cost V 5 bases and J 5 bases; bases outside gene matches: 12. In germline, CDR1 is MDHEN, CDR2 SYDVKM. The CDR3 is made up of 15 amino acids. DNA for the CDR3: TGTGCCAGCAGTCGCCTCAAACAGGGGTGGCACGAGCAGTACTTC. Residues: CASSRLKQGWHEQYF.

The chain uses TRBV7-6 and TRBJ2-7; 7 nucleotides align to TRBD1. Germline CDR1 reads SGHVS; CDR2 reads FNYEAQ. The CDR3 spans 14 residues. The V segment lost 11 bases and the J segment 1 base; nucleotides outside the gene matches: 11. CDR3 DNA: TGTGCCTTAGAGGGGGACAGCCCTTCCTACGAGCAGTACTTC. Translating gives CALEGDSPSYEQYF.

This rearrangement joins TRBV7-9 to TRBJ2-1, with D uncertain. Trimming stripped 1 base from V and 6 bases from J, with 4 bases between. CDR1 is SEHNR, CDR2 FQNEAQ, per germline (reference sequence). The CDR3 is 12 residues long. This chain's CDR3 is CASSLGRNEQFF. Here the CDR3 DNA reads TGTGCCAGCAGCTTAGGTCGCAATGAGCAGTTCTTC.

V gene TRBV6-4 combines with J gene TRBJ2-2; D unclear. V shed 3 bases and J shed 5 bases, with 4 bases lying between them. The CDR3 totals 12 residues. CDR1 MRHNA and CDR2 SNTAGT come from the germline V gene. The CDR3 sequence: CASSEGTGELFF. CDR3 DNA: TGTGCCAGCAGTGAGGGGACCGGGGAGCTGTTTTTT.

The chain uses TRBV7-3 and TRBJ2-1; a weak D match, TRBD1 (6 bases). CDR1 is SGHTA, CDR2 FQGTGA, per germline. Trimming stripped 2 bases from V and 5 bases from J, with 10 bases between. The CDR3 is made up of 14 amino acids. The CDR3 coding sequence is TGTGCCAGCAGCTTACAGGGGCAAAACAATGAGCAGTTCTTC. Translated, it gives CASSLQGQNNEQFF.

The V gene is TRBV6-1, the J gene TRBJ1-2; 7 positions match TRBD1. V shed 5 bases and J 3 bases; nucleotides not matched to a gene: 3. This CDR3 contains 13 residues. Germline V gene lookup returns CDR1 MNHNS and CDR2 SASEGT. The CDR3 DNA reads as TGTGCCAGCAGTACCGGGACAGACTATGGCTACACCTTC. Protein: CASSTGTDYGYTF.

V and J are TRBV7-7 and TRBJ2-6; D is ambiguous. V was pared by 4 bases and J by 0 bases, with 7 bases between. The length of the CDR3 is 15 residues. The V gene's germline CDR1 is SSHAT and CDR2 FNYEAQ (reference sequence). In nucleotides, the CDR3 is TGTGCCAGCAGCTCGGGTAGCTCTGGGGCCAACGTCCTGACTTTC. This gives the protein CASSSGSSGANVLTF.